The clone carrying this T cell receptor (beta chain) was observed a handful of times. In building TCR beta libraries, iRepertoire HTBI primers were used together with Arm-PCR of CDR3 regions. Each CDR3 protein is one row after TCRdb ran MiXCR on the multiplex PCR reads. Among hundreds of thousands of distinct CDR3 sequences listed, approximately 23% were seen once. The V gene's germline CDR1 is MDHEN and CDR2 SYDVKM. CDR3 size: 14 residues. Trimming removed 11 bases at V and 0 bases at J, with 14 bases between. This sample was taken from a study of regulatory T cells in long-lasting Graves disease. Noted time point: persistent/refractory GD, antithyroid drugs over 5 years with positive TRAb. PBMC-extracted RNA yielded the TCR library.

Sequencing used peripheral blood mononuclear cells (PBMCs), obtained when the disease was refractory, from a patient treated with antithyroid drugs. This TCR was sampled from a female donor with Graves disease. This chain joins TRBV28 and TRBJ2-1, with D possibly matching TRBD2 (6 bases). The CDR3: CAVRGFPSYNEQFF. The CDR3 coding sequence is TGTGCCGTACGGGGGTTCCCCTCCTACAATGAGCAGTTCTTC.